These 16 T cell receptor beta chains originate from one sample sequenced in a study of cytomegalovirus exposure and HLA in healthy donors (dated by TCRdb to about 2017). The library was produced with the immunoSEQ multiplex PCR assay. The multiplex PCR relied on a mix of 60 forward primers for TCR Vbeta segments and 13 reverse primers for TCR Jbeta segments. TCRdb carries this immuneACCESS record with in-frame sequences only. Its versions omit some clonotypes, under half of them owing to an unresolved V gene in the studies checked, with the rest unexplained. The sample data list around 90,000 clones, and around 85% of these were observed just once. The ten top clones hold nearly 7.5% of the sample. The specimen sequenced was PBMCs. All receptors come from a man aged 35-49 years in good health and CMV-seropositive.

The rearrangement uses TRBV4-1 and TRBJ2-5, with D uncertain. Germline CDR1 is MGHRA and CDR2 is YSYEKL. V dropped 0 bases and J dropped 1 base, with 6 bases sitting between them. The CDR3 extends over 14 amino acids. The DNA for the CDR3 is TGCGCCAGCAGCCAAGACACAACCCAAGAGACCCAGTACTTC. It specifies CASSQDTTQETQYF.

This clone turned up a few times. The chain is built from TRBV6-6 and TRBJ1-6; no clear D. Looked up from germline, CDR1 is MNHNY and CDR2 is SVGAGI (reference sequence). The CDR3 contains 14 residues. With 3 bases removed from V and 10 bases from J, the gap between germline ends came to 13 bases. The CDR3 nucleotides read TGTGCCAGCAGTTATGTTTCGGGGAGATCACCCCTCCACTTT. Translating it yields CASSYVSGRSPLHF.

V is TRBV11-2 and J is TRBJ1-3, with D possibly matching TRBD1 (6 bases). The V gene's germline CDR1 is SGHAT and CDR2 FQNNGV. CDR3 length equals 15 residues. Trimming cost V 3 bases and J 4 bases, with 13 bases left between them. In DNA, the CDR3 is TGTGCCAGCAGCTTTACGGACAGCATCGGAAACACCATATATTTT. Translation: CASSFTDSIGNTIYF.

The rearrangement uses TRBV28 and TRBJ1-2, with D perhaps TRBD1 (6 bases). Germline V CDR1 and CDR2: MDHEN, SYDVKM. V lost 10 bases and J 4 bases, leaving 16 bases between the germline ends. This CDR3 contains 13 residues. The CDR3 DNA sequence: TGTGCCACCCGAGCCAGGGGAATCTATGGCTACACCTTC. Its protein is CATRARGIYGYTF.

This clone turned up a few times. One end of the junction is discordant with germline, which a read error may explain. The chain has TRBV5-4 and TRBJ2-2; TRBD1 aligns across 8 bases. The CDR3 has 16 amino acids. The V gene's germline CDR1 is SGHNT and CDR2 YYREEE (reference sequence). The CDR3 DNA sequence: TGCGCCAGCAGCCACCCCGGACAGGGTGGCACCGGGGAGCTGTTTTTT. Translating it yields CASSHPGQGGTGELFF.

The chain is built from TRBV29-1 and TRBJ2-5, with 7 bases lining up with TRBD1. Germline CDR1 and CDR2: SQVTM and ANQGSEA. The CDR3 extends over 12 amino acids. Trimming at V came to 7 bases and at J to 0 bases, leaving 2 bases not matched to a gene. The CDR3: CSADRNQETQYF. CDR3 sequence (DNA): TGCAGCGCGGACAGGAACCAAGAGACCCAGTACTTC.

This clone has only a few counts. The V gene is TRBV2, the J gene TRBJ2-5, with a tentative D call TRBD2 (5 bases). The CDR3 extends over 13 amino acids. The germline gives CDR1 SNHLY, CDR2 FYNNEI. Trimming removed 7 bases at V and 4 bases at J, with 13 bases between. The CDR3 reads CASTEGSVETQYF. Written as DNA, the CDR3 is TGTGCCAGCACCGAGGGCAGTGTAGAGACCCAGTACTTC.

The chain recombines TRBV7-9 with TRBJ2-2; a possible D gene is TRBD2 (7 bases). The CDR3 consists of 16 residues. V was clipped by 5 bases and J by 4 bases, with 17 bases between them. Germline V CDR1 and CDR2: SEHNR, FQNEAQ (reference sequence). CDR3 bases: TGTGCCAGCAGCCCCCCGGCGGCGGGGGCCACCGGGGAGCTGTTTTTT. This sequence encodes CASSPPAAGATGELFF.

The V and J genes are TRBV6-6 and TRBJ2-7; D possibly corresponds to TRBD1 (6 bases). V lost 6 bases and J lost 3, with 9 bases in between. The germline V gene has CDR1 MNHNY and CDR2 SVGAGI (reference sequence). This CDR3 region has 12 residues. The chain's CDR3 is CASSLQGYEQYF. For the CDR3, the DNA is TGTGCCAGCAGCCTACAGGGCTACGAGCAGTACTTC.

The V gene is TRBV6-1, the J gene TRBJ1-1; D unresolved. Germline V gene data show CDR1 as MNHNS and CDR2 as SASEGT. The V gene lost 3 bases and the J gene lost 0 bases, with 11 bases spanning the gap. The CDR3 sequence is 15 residues long. For the CDR3, the DNA is TGTGCCAGCAGTGACGAGGGTAGAGTGAACACTGAAGCTTTCTTT. Amino acid sequence: CASSDEGRVNTEAFF.

This chain joins TRBV11-2 and TRBJ2-3; 12 positions agree with TRBD2. The CDR3 has 16 amino acids. Germline V lookup: CDR1 SGHAT, CDR2 FQNNGV. V dropped 5 bases and J dropped 4; count of bases not matched to a gene: 7. The CDR3: CASSTPSGGAPDTQYF. CDR3 coding DNA: TGTGCCAGCAGCACGCCTAGCGGGGGGGCCCCAGATACGCAGTATTTT. The variable domain in full, completed from reference TRBV11-2 and TRBJ2-3, reads EAGVAQSPRYKIIEKRQSVAFWCNPISGHATLYWYQQILGQGPKLLIQFQNNGVVDDSQLPKDRFSAERLKGVDSTLKIQPAKLEDSAVYLCASSTPSGGAPDTQYFGPGTRLTVL.

The chain links TRBV5-1 to TRBJ2-5; TRBD2 matches 16 bases. Trimming took 4 bases from V and 5 from J; bases not matched to a gene: 5. Germline V lookup: CDR1 SGHRS, CDR2 YFSETQ. This CDR3 contains 16 residues. The CDR3 is CASSPGLAGGEETQYF. Here the CDR3 DNA reads TGCGCCAGCAGCCCGGGACTAGCGGGAGGGGAGGAGACCCAGTACTTC.

The rearrangement uses TRBV6-5 and TRBJ2-1; 7 bases align to TRBD1. The trim removed 6 bases at V and 2 bases at J, leaving 7 bases unmatched. The CDR3 is 15 residues long. Germline CDR1 and CDR2: MNHEY and SVGAGI. The CDR3 protein is CASSPGTETYNEQFF. CDR3 nucleotide sequence: TGTGCCAGCAGCCCCGGGACAGAAACCTACAATGAGCAGTTCTTC.

The chain has TRBV19 and TRBJ1-1, with D tentatively TRBD1 (6 bases). The germline CDR1 and CDR2 sequences are LNHDA and SQIVND (reference sequence). This CDR3 comprises 11 residues. Trimming removed 4 bases from V and 7 bases from J, with 7 bases in between. The CDR3 bases are TGTGCCAGTAGTAGGACAGTTGAAGCTTTCTTT. Amino acids: CASSRTVEAFF.

The V call is TRBV30, the J call TRBJ1-6; D not resolved. The germline V and J ends were trimmed by 3 bases and 7 bases, with 4 bases remaining between them. The germline CDR1 and CDR2 sequences are GTSNPN and SVGIG (reference sequence). This CDR3 comprises 11 residues. In nucleotides, the CDR3 is TGTGCCTGGAGACAGAATTCACCCCTCCACTTT. Amino acids: CAWRQNSPLHF.

The rearrangement joins TRBV9 to TRBJ1-2, with D perhaps matching TRBD1 (6 bases). The CDR3 runs 17 residues. Trimming took 4 bases from V and 1 from J, leaving 20 bases between them. In germline, CDR1 is SGDLS, CDR2 YYNGEE. CDR3 sequence (DNA): TGTGCCAGCAGCTTAGGGGCGTGGGGGCTATATAACTATGGCTACACCTTC. Amino acid sequence: CASSLGAWGLYNYGYTF.